This TCR beta chain emerged from a study of Ad26.COV2.S vaccination and SARS-CoV-2 variants. The treatment is: roughly 18 received Ad26.COV2.S at low or high dose, single or two shots; 5 received placebo; per-sample allocation not given. The investigators took samples on day 63 after the first vaccine or placebo injection. Profiled with immunoSEQ multiplex PCR; TCRdb holds only in-frame clones, not every one. The sample yields 440,000 or so clones, 90% seen once. CDR3 length: 15 residues. After removal of 4 bases from V and 2 bases from J, the junction contained 6 bases not matched to a gene. Germline-derived CDR1 and CDR2 are SGHVS and FNYEAQ.

This receptor was obtained from a person aged 18-60 years who received the Ad26.COV2.S COVID-19 vaccine or a placebo. The sample was peripheral blood, taken in a trial of Ad26.COV2.S vaccine versus placebo. The chain has TRBV7-6 and TRBJ2-3, with TRBD1 matching 7 bases. CDR3: CASSSGQPNTDTQYF. The CDR3 DNA reads as TGTGCCAGCAGCTCGGGACAGCCAAACACAGATACGCAGTATTTT.